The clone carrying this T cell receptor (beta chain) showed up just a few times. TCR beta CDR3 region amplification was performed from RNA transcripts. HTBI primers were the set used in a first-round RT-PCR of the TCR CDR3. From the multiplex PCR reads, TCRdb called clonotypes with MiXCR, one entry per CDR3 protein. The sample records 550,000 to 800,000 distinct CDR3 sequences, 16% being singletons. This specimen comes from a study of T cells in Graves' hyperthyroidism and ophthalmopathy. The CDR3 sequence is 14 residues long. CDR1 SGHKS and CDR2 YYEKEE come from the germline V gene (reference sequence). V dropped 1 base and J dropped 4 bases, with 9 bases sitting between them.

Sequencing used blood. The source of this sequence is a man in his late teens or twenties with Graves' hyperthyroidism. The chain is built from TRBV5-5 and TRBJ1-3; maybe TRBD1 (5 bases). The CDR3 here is CASSLRPGGNTIYF. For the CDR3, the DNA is TGTGCCAGCAGCTTGAGGCCAGGGGGAAACACCATATATTTT.